These T cell receptor beta chains were read from a single sample in a study of blood T cell repertoires in COVID-19. Repertoires were generated with immunoSEQ multiplex PCR, while TCRdb's copy carries only in-frame clones and drops some. The data show some 360,000 clones, roughly nine tenths seen once. Sequencing was done on a sample of peripheral blood. These receptors all stem from a woman aged 60-70 years with COVID-19, enrolled during active disease. CDR3s include the opening cysteine and the closing phenylalanine or tryptophan. D genes are given only for firm matches. Size is omitted from some rows. Given values are once, few, many or a class for expanded clones.

CDR3 DNA,CDR3 protein,clone size,D gene,V gene,J gene
TGTGCCAGTAGTTCGACAGGCTCAAACTATGGCTACACCTTC,CASSSTGSNYGYTF,-,-,TRBV19,TRBJ1-2
TGTGCCAGCACATCTGGGCCCGACGAGCAGTACTTC,CASTSGPDEQYF,-,-,TRBV6-5,TRBJ2-7
TGTGCCAGCAGCCCGTCAGGGGGTGTTCAGCCCCAGCATTTT,CASSPSGGVQPQHF,few,TRBD1,TRBV9,TRBJ1-5
TGTGCCAGCTCACCGCCCACTAGCGGGTGGGGAAATGAGCAGTTCTTC,CASSPPTSGWGNEQFF,once,TRBD2,TRBV18,TRBJ2-1
TGTGCCAGCAGCTTAACGGGTAGCAATCAGCCCCAGCATTTT,CASSLTGSNQPQHF,-,-,TRBV7-9,TRBJ1-5
TGTGCCAGCAGTTACGGGCGGGAGATCTCCTACGAGCAGTACTTC,CASSYGREISYEQYF,-,TRBD2,TRBV6-5,TRBJ2-7
TGTGCCAGCAGCTTAGGACAGAACAATGAGCAGTTCTTC,CASSLGQNNEQFF,-,-,TRBV11-3,TRBJ2-1
TGTGCCAGCAGCCCAGGGGGTTTGAACTATGGCTACACCTTC,CASSPGGLNYGYTF,-,TRBD1,TRBV3-1/TRBV3-2,TRBJ1-2
TGCGCCAGCAGCCCCCGGGAGGGTGGGGAGACCCAGTACTTC,CASSPREGGETQYF,-,TRBD2,TRBV5-1,TRBJ2-5
TGTGCCAGCAGTTTGAAACAGGTGGGGCAGCCCCAGCATTTT,CASSLKQVGQPQHF,-,-,TRBV27,TRBJ1-5
TGTGCCAGCAGCTTGGGGCGTCCCGCACCCTATGGCTACACCTTC,CASSLGRPAPYGYTF,-,-,TRBV6-2/TRBV6-3,TRBJ1-2
TGCGCCAGCAGCCAGATGGGGACAGGGGATTCGAGGGGCTACACCTTC,CASSQMGTGDSRGYTF,-,TRBD1,TRBV4-1,TRBJ1-2
TGTGCCAGCAGTGAATCACAGGGGGTAGCTGAAGCTTTCTTT,CASSESQGVAEAFF,-,TRBD1,TRBV2,TRBJ1-1
TGCAGCCTCAACGCCGGGACTAAAGCTTTCTTT,CSLNAGTKAFF,-,-,TRBV20-1,TRBJ1-1
TGTGCCATCAGTGACGGTAGCAATCAGCCCCAGCATTTT,CAISDGSNQPQHF,-,-,TRBV10-3,TRBJ1-5
TGTGCCAGCAGCCCGTTTTGGGGAGGCGCCTATGAAGCTTTCTTT,CASSPFWGGAYEAFF,-,-,TRBV3-1/TRBV3-2,TRBJ1-1
TGCGCCAGCAGCCAAGATCGGACAAGAGCGAACACTGAAGCTTTCTTT,CASSQDRTRANTEAFF,-,-,TRBV4-1,TRBJ1-1
TGTGCCAGCAATACAGGCGACTCTGGAAACACCATATATTTT,CASNTGDSGNTIYF,-,-,TRBV6-5,TRBJ1-3
TGTGCCAGCAGTTTACCGAAAGGGGCCTTTGGAAACACCATATATTTT,CASSLPKGAFGNTIYF,-,-,TRBV28,TRBJ1-3
TGTGCCAGCAGCCCTAAACAACCGGGACAGGGCGGCTATGGCTACACCTTC,CASSPKQPGQGGYGYTF,-,TRBD1,TRBV6-2/TRBV6-3,TRBJ1-2
TGTGCCAGCAGCAGGGGGACCTACAATGAGCAGTTCTTC,CASSRGTYNEQFF,-,TRBD1,TRBV6-5,TRBJ2-1
TGCGCCAGCAGCTTGGACGGAGTATTAGAGGCTTTCTTT,CASSLDGVLEAFF,-,-,TRBV5-1,TRBJ1-1
TGTGCCAGCAGAGTGGACAGGGGGCGACAGCCCCAGCATTTT,CASRVDRGRQPQHF,-,TRBD1,TRBV28,TRBJ1-5
TGTGCCAGCAGCTTAGGAGGGGGCTATGGCTACACCTTC,CASSLGGGYGYTF,once,-,TRBV11-3,TRBJ1-2
TGTGCCACCAGCAGAGACAGGGATAATCAGCCCCAGCATTTT,CATSRDRDNQPQHF,-,-,TRBV15,TRBJ1-5
TGTGCCAGCAGCCCCCGATCGGGGGATACGCAGTATTTT,CASSPRSGDTQYF,-,-,TRBV7-8,TRBJ2-3
TGTGCCAGTAGTCTTTCAGCGGGGGAGTCCTACAATGAGCAGTTCTTC,CASSLSAGESYNEQFF,-,TRBD2,TRBV19,TRBJ2-1
TGTGCCAGCAGCCAATTAGGGGGGGTGGCTGAAGCTTTCTTT,CASSQLGGVAEAFF,few,-,TRBV3-1/TRBV3-2,TRBJ1-1
TGCGCCAGCAGCCCGGGACATCTACCCCGAGAAGCTTTCTTT,CASSPGHLPREAFF,-,-,TRBV5-1,TRBJ1-1
TGTGCCAGCAGGAGGGACAGCCCTTTGAATAGCAATCAGCCCCAGCATTTT,CASRRDSPLNSNQPQHF,few,TRBD1,TRBV2,TRBJ1-5
TGTGCCAGCAGCTCCGGGACAGGGGTTTACTATGGCTACACCTTC,CASSSGTGVYYGYTF,-,TRBD1,TRBV6-5,TRBJ1-2
TGTGCCAGCTCACCCAACAACTTGGGAGGCACTGAAGCTTTCTTT,CASSPNNLGGTEAFF,-,-,TRBV18,TRBJ1-1
TGTGCCTGGAGTCGGGACTCGAATCAGCCCCAGCATTTT,CAWSRDSNQPQHF,-,-,TRBV30,TRBJ1-5
TGTGCCAGCAGTTACGAAGGAAGTGGGCCCTACGAGCAGTACTTC,CASSYEGSGPYEQYF,-,-,TRBV6-2/TRBV6-3,TRBJ2-7
TGCAGCGTTGTCGGGGGTATGGGCACTGAAGCTTTCTTT,CSVVGGMGTEAFF,-,-,TRBV29-1,TRBJ1-1
TGCAGCGTTAGAGGGACAGGGGGTCGGAGTGAAGCTTTCTTT,CSVRGTGGRSEAFF,-,TRBD1,TRBV29-1,TRBJ1-1
TGTGCCAGCAGCTTAGGTCGGGACAGGGGGCAGTCATCTGGAAACACCATATATTTT,CASSLGRDRGQSSGNTIYF,-,TRBD1,TRBV7-2,TRBJ1-3
TGTGCCAGCAGTGGCAACTCCGGGATGGCGTTCTATGGCTACACCTTC,CASSGNSGMAFYGYTF,-,-,TRBV6-1,TRBJ1-2
TGTGCCAGCAGTGGCCCTCAGAATCAGCCCCAGCATTTT,CASSGPQNQPQHF,once,-,TRBV2,TRBJ1-5
TGTGCCAGCAGCCGCAACAGGGGGATGGATCAGCCCCAGCATTTT,CASSRNRGMDQPQHF,-,TRBD1,TRBV28,TRBJ1-5
TGTGCCAGCAGCTACCGGGACAGGGACACCGGGGAGCTGTTTTTT,CASSYRDRDTGELFF,-,TRBD1,TRBV6-6,TRBJ2-2
TGCGCCAGCAGTCCCGACAGGGTGGCTTTCTTT,CASSPDRVAFF,few,TRBD1,TRBV10-2,TRBJ1-1